Below are 24 T cell receptor beta chains sequenced from a single sample in a study of blood T cell repertoires in COVID-19 (dated by TCRdb to 2019 to 2021). Library creation used the immunoSEQ multiplex PCR assay. Held by TCRdb, this immuneACCESS table contains in-frame sequences only and omits some clones. Under half of the omission traces to an unresolved V gene where checked; the cause of the rest is unknown. Across this sample there are about 170,000 clones, with 83% seen only once. Roughly 2% of the sample comes from the top ten. The sample was peripheral blood. All receptors derive from a woman of 80 years or more with acute or convalescent COVID-19.

V and J are TRBV28 and TRBJ2-3, with 10 positions matching TRBD2. From germline, CDR1 is MDHEN and CDR2 SYDVKM. V trimming: 3 bases; J trimming: 1 base; junction bases outside the gene matches: 4. The CDR3 has 16 amino acids. In DNA, the CDR3 is TGTGCCAGCAGTTTGCCGGGGACTAGCGGCACAGATACGCAGTATTTT. This sequence encodes CASSLPGTSGTDTQYF.

This clone was seen a few times. At one of its ends the junction is not consistent with the germline gene, which may arise from a read error. The chain is built from TRBV7-7 and TRBJ2-5; 9 bases fit TRBD2. Germline CDR1 SSHAT, CDR2 FNYEAQ (reference sequence). This CDR3 contains 16 residues. CDR3 nucleotide sequence: TGTGCTAGCAGCTTAGGGGCTAGCGGGAACCAAGAGACCCAGTACTTC. Protein: CASSLGASGNQETQYF.

The chain recombines TRBV24-1 with TRBJ2-5; possibly TRBD1 for D (6 bases). The germline V gene has CDR1 KGHDR and CDR2 SFDVKD. Deletions cut 1 base from V and 4 bases from J, with 12 bases between. There are 15 residues in the CDR3. The CDR3 DNA reads TGTGCCACCAGTGATTTTTCTCTCAGGGGAGAGACCCAGTACTTC. Residues: CATSDFSLRGETQYF.

This chain uses TRBV6-5 with TRBJ1-6, with a tentative D call TRBD1 (5 bases). V lost 7 bases and J lost 9, with 13 bases in between. The CDR3 covers 13 residues. Germline V gives CDR1 MNHEY, CDR2 SVGAGI. CDR3 coding DNA: TGTGCCAGCATCCCAGGGACTGGTTCACCCCTCCACTTT. Translated: CASIPGTGSPLHF.

The chain combines TRBV28 with TRBJ2-7, with D tentatively TRBD2 (7 bases). The germline gives CDR1 MDHEN, CDR2 SYDVKM. The CDR3 length is 13 residues. Trimming pared 7 bases from V and 4 bases from J, leaving 14 bases between. The CDR3 nucleotides read TGTGCCAGCAAGGGCGGGGGCGTTTACGAGCAGTACTTC. This translates into CASKGGGVYEQYF.

This sequence joins TRBV28 and TRBJ1-1; tentatively, D is TRBD1 (5 bases). The CDR3 has 14 residues. The germline CDR1 and CDR2 sequences are MDHEN and SYDVKM. V was shortened by 6 bases and J by 1 base, with 12 bases between the two germline ends. The CDR3 region is CASSPPTENTEAFF. In DNA form, the CDR3 reads TGTGCCAGCAGCCCCCCGACAGAGAACACTGAAGCTTTCTTT.

This clone was seen more than once but under ten times. V is TRBV3-1 (or the pseudogene TRBV3-2) and J is TRBJ2-5, with 9 bases aligning to TRBD1. This CDR3 comprises 14 residues. The germline gives CDR1 LGHDT, CDR2 YNNKEL (reference sequence). V lost 3 bases, J lost 5 bases, and 4 bases stayed unmatched. This CDR3 is CASSQDRGLETQYF. CDR3 in DNA: TGTGCCAGCAGCCAGGACAGGGGATTGGAGACCCAGTACTTC.

V gene TRBV15 combines with J gene TRBJ2-3, with D unclear. The V end was cut by 0 bases, the J end by 6 bases, with 4 bases between. The germline V gene has CDR1 LNHNV and CDR2 YYDKDF (reference sequence). The CDR3 runs 12 residues. The CDR3 DNA is TGTGCCACCAGCAGAGATCGGGATACGCAGTATTTT. Its protein product is CATSRDRDTQYF.

The V gene is TRBV2, the J gene TRBJ1-1; no definite D call. CDR3 length: 13 amino acids. In germline, CDR1 is SNHLY, CDR2 FYNNEI. The V and J ends lost 1 base and 11 bases respectively, with 14 bases between them. As DNA, the CDR3 is TGTGCCAGCAGTGAAGGTCTCGGCGGCTGGGCTTTCTTT. This sequence encodes CASSEGLGGWAFF. Drawing the rest from reference TRBV2 and TRBJ1-1, the complete variable domain is EPEVTQTPSHQVTQMGQEVILRCVPISNHLYFYWYRQILGQKVEFLVSFYNNEISEKSEIFDDQFSVERPDGSNFTLKIRSTKLEDSAMYFCASSEGLGGWAFFGQGTRLTVV.

This clone was picked up a small number of times. At one of its ends the junction is not consistent with the germline gene, which may arise from a read error. The chain uses TRBV5-4 and TRBJ1-4; D is perhaps TRBD1 (5 bases). The CDR3 has 15 residues. Germline V gene lookup returns CDR1 SGHNT and CDR2 YYREEE (reference sequence). The CDR3 DNA sequence: TGTGCCAGCAGATTGGACAACCAGGGTGTTGAAAAACTGTTTTTT. Its translation: CASRLDNQGVEKLFF.

The CDR3 region is CASSWRAGGLNNEQFF. The DNA of the CDR3 is TGTGCCAGCAGTTGGCGCGCAGGGGGCTTAAACAATGAGCAGTTCTTC. The J gene is TRBJ2-1, the V gene TRBV27; TRBD1 matches at 8 bases. The V gene end was trimmed by 4 bases and the J gene end by 5 bases; junction bases not matched to a gene: 10. Per germline, CDR1 MNHEY and CDR2 SMNVEV (reference sequence). This CDR3 is built from 16 residues.

The V gene is TRBV2, the J gene TRBJ1-4; 8 positions agree with TRBD1. V lost 7 bases, J lost 8 bases, and 12 bases stayed unmatched. Germline V gives CDR1 SNHLY, CDR2 FYNNEI. This CDR3 is built from 15 residues. The CDR3 DNA sequence: TGTGCCAGCACCCCACAGAACAGGGGGAACGAAAAACTGTTTTTT. Translated: CASTPQNRGNEKLFF.

This sequence joins TRBV6-5 and TRBJ2-1; D unresolved. The CDR3 totals 15 residues. CDR1 MNHEY and CDR2 SVGAGI come from the germline V gene. Deletions cut 2 bases from V and 1 base from J, with 9 bases between. This chain's CDR3 is CASSYGRRSYNEQFF. The CDR3 bases are TGTGCCAGCAGTTACGGCCGGAGATCCTACAATGAGCAGTTCTTC.

The genes are TRBV13 and TRBJ2-1; TRBD2 matches 9 bases. Germline V gives CDR1 PRHDT, CDR2 FYEKMQ (reference sequence). Germline trimming cut 1 base from V and 5 bases from J; bases unmatched to any gene: 3. The CDR3 contains 15 residues. The DNA for the CDR3 is TGTGCCAGCAGCTTAGAGCGGGAGGTTAACAATGAGCAGTTCTTC. Its translation is CASSLEREVNNEQFF. The whole variable domain, remainder taken from reference TRBV13 and TRBJ2-1, is AAGVIQSPRHLIKEKRETATLKCYPIPRHDTVYWYQQGPGQDPQFLISFYEKMQSDKGSIPDRFSAQQFSDYHSELNMSSLELGDSALYFCASSLEREVNNEQFFGPGTRLTVL.

The chain has TRBV9 and TRBJ2-7; D gene uncertain. Germline values: CDR1 SGDLS, CDR2 YYNGEE. The CDR3 spans 14 residues. The V end lost 0 bases, the J end lost 3 bases, and 10 bases lay between the germline ends. CDR3 bases: TGTGCCAGCAGCGTAGGAGACTGGAACTACGAGCAGTACTTC. This encodes CASSVGDWNYEQYF.

The chain employs TRBV3-1 (or the pseudogene TRBV3-2) and TRBJ1-2; D ambiguous. The CDR3 is 14 amino acids. Germline values: CDR1 LGHDT, CDR2 YNNKEL (reference sequence). V shed 3 bases and J shed 8 bases, with 16 bases lying between them. The CDR3 DNA reads TGTGCCAGCAGCCAGGATGGGAGGGCGTGGGGCTACACCTTC. It yields the protein CASSQDGRAWGYTF.

V usage is TRBV5-4 and J usage is TRBJ2-1, with TRBD2 matching over 14 bases. J gave up 8 bases and V 5 bases, and 12 bases lay outside the gene matches. Looked up from germline, CDR1 is SGHNT and CDR2 is YYREEE (reference sequence). The CDR3 totals 17 residues. CDR3 DNA sequence: TGTGCCAGCAGATCCGAACCGGGACTAGCGGGAGTGGATGAGCAGTTCTTC. Translation gives CASRSEPGLAGVDEQFF.

The chain employs TRBV12-3 or TRBV12-4 and TRBJ2-5, with a tentative D call TRBD2 (5 bases). V was shortened by 6 bases and J by 5 bases, with 10 bases between the two germline ends. This CDR3 has 12 residues. CDR3 sequence: CASSPSGETQYF. In DNA form, the CDR3 reads TGTGCCAGCAGCCCCTCGGGGGAGACCCAGTACTTC.

The V and J genes are TRBV6-5 and TRBJ1-2; TRBD1 agrees at 7 bases. Germline CDR1 is MNHEY and CDR2 is SVGAGI. The CDR3 is made up of 14 amino acids. Germline trimming cut 5 bases from V and 4 bases from J; bases unmatched to any gene: 7. The CDR3 protein is CASSPRQGSYGYTF. The CDR3 region has the DNA TGTGCCAGCAGTCCCCGACAGGGATCCTATGGCTACACCTTC.

The rearrangement uses TRBV6-5 and TRBJ1-2, with D unresolved. The germline CDR1 and CDR2 sequences are MNHEY and SVGAGI. The V gene lost 6 bases and the J gene lost 1 base, with 15 bases spanning the gap. CDR3 length equals 15 residues. CDR3 sequence: CASSPVASGNYGYTF. In DNA, the CDR3 is TGTGCCAGCAGCCCGGTAGCAAGTGGTAACTATGGCTACACCTTC.

The chain uses TRBV5-1 and TRBJ2-7, with 11 bases that match TRBD2. The V segment lost 4 bases and the J segment 2 bases; nucleotides outside the gene matches: 8. The germline V gene encodes CDR1 SGHRS and CDR2 YFSETQ. This CDR3 spans 16 amino acids. In DNA, the CDR3 is TGCGCCAGCAGCCCCGGGGGACTAGCGGTCACCTACGAGCAGTACTTC. Translated: CASSPGGLAVTYEQYF.

The chain combines TRBV2 with TRBJ1-2; 8 nucleotides align to TRBD1. This CDR3 comprises 13 residues. The V and J ends lost 7 bases and 4 bases, in that order; junction bases with no gene match: 5. The germline CDR1 and CDR2 sequences are SNHLY and FYNNEI. In DNA form, the CDR3 reads TGTGCCAGCATGGACAGGGATGTCTATGGCTACACCTTC. Translation: CASMDRDVYGYTF.

The V gene is TRBV5-4, the J gene TRBJ1-1; TRBD1 matches 7 bases. The ends lost 0 bases at V and 2 bases at J; junction bases unmatched: 4. The CDR3 is made up of 15 amino acids. The germline gives CDR1 SGHNT, CDR2 YYREEE (reference sequence). The CDR3 sequence is CASSLGQGLNTEAFF. CDR3 bases: TGTGCCAGCAGCTTGGGACAGGGACTTAACACTGAAGCTTTCTTT.

This chain joins TRBV5-4 and TRBJ2-2, with 8 positions matching TRBD1. The J segment lost 2 bases and the V segment lost 4 bases, leaving 7 bases of the junction unmatched. The germline gives CDR1 SGHNT, CDR2 YYREEE (reference sequence). The CDR3 covers 16 residues. DNA for the CDR3: TGTGCCAGCAGCCATCTAGGACAGGGCAACACCGGGGAGCTGTTTTTT. The encoded protein is CASSHLGQGNTGELFF.